These T cell receptor beta chains were read from a single sample in a study of T cells after posttransplantation cyclophosphamide. This table comes from immunoSEQ multiplex PCR, and its TCRdb copy is limited to in-frame clones, with some not included. The table records some 33,000 clones, 90% to 95% of them present only once. Input material: naive CD4+ T cells sorted from blood. These receptor sequences come from a man aged 25-45 years in good health and a related stem cell transplant donor. The CDR3 runs from the conserved cysteine through the conserved F or W. The order of the fields is J gene, D gene, clone size, V gene, CDR3 protein, CDR3 DNA. The D gene is left open where the match is weak. The size field is filled for only some rows; it gives once, few, many or a size class.

J gene: TRBJ1-3
D gene: -
clone size: -
V gene: TRBV28
CDR3 protein: CASSHSRTSGRAGVNTIYF
CDR3 DNA: TGTGCCAGCAGCCACTCCCGCACATCTGGGCGGGCTGGCGTGAACACCATATATTTT

J gene: TRBJ1-5
D gene: -
clone size: -
V gene: TRBV27
CDR3 protein: CASSGGDYSNQPQHF
CDR3 DNA: TGTGCCAGCAGTGGGGGGGATTATAGCAATCAGCCCCAGCATTTT

J gene: TRBJ1-3
D gene: TRBD1
clone size: -
V gene: TRBV5-1
CDR3 protein: CASSAQGDTIYF
CDR3 DNA: TGCGCCAGCAGCGCGCAGGGGGACACCATATATTTT

J gene: TRBJ2-7
D gene: -
clone size: -
V gene: TRBV27
CDR3 protein: CASSPLAASYEQYF
CDR3 DNA: TGTGCCAGCAGTCCACTAGCTGCGTCCTACGAGCAGTACTTC

J gene: TRBJ2-4
D gene: TRBD2
clone size: -
V gene: TRBV11-2
CDR3 protein: CASSLQPSGQNIQYF
CDR3 DNA: TGTGCCAGCAGCTTACAGCCTAGCGGACAAAACATTCAGTACTTC

J gene: TRBJ2-7
D gene: -
clone size: -
V gene: TRBV5-8
CDR3 protein: CASSLGGRGEQYF
CDR3 DNA: TGTGCCAGCAGCTTGGGGGGAAGGGGCGAGCAGTACTTC

J gene: TRBJ2-7
D gene: -
clone size: once
V gene: TRBV11-2
CDR3 protein: CASSSGAGQTYEQYF
CDR3 DNA: TGTGCCAGCAGCTCCGGAGCAGGGCAAACCTACGAGCAGTACTTC

J gene: TRBJ1-3
D gene: TRBD1
clone size: -
V gene: TRBV28
CDR3 protein: CASSLPQGAGGNTIYF
CDR3 DNA: TGTGCCAGCAGTTTACCTCAGGGGGCGGGGGGAAACACCATATATTTT

J gene: TRBJ2-7
D gene: TRBD2
clone size: once
V gene: TRBV5-6
CDR3 protein: CASSLRTSGGTYEQYF
CDR3 DNA: TGTGCCAGCAGCCTCCGGACTAGCGGGGGCACCTACGAGCAGTACTTC

J gene: TRBJ1-1
D gene: TRBD1
clone size: -
V gene: TRBV29-1
CDR3 protein: CSVPGTANTEAFF
CDR3 DNA: TGCAGCGTCCCTGGGACAGCGAACACTGAAGCTTTCTTT

J gene: TRBJ2-3
D gene: TRBD2
clone size: -
V gene: TRBV4-2
CDR3 protein: CASSQQGLADSTDTQYF
CDR3 DNA: TGTGCCAGCAGCCAACAGGGACTAGCGGATAGCACAGATACGCAGTATTTT

J gene: TRBJ2-3
D gene: TRBD1
clone size: -
V gene: TRBV5-1
CDR3 protein: CASSLQGAPTDTQYF
CDR3 DNA: TGCGCCAGCAGCTTACAGGGGGCCCCCACAGATACGCAGTATTTT

J gene: TRBJ2-3
D gene: -
clone size: once
V gene: TRBV18
CDR3 protein: CASSPRDISTDTQYF
CDR3 DNA: TGTGCCAGCTCACCACGGGACATTAGCACAGATACGCAGTATTTT

J gene: TRBJ1-1
D gene: TRBD1
clone size: -
V gene: TRBV18
CDR3 protein: CASSPRQGGLNTEAFF
CDR3 DNA: TGTGCCAGCTCACCACGCCAGGGGGGCCTGAACACTGAAGCTTTCTTT

J gene: TRBJ2-1
D gene: TRBD2
clone size: -
V gene: TRBV11-3
CDR3 protein: CASSSSAGGSSYNEQFF
CDR3 DNA: TGTGCCAGCAGCTCATCAGCGGGGGGGAGCTCCTACAATGAGCAGTTCTTC

J gene: TRBJ2-2
D gene: -
clone size: -
V gene: TRBV5-1
CDR3 protein: CASSLFGELFF
CDR3 DNA: TGCGCCAGCAGTCTATTCGGGGAGCTGTTTTTT

J gene: TRBJ2-1
D gene: TRBD1
clone size: -
V gene: TRBV5-8
CDR3 protein: CASSLGQGVINEQFF
CDR3 DNA: TGTGCCAGCAGCTTGGGTCAGGGGGTGATCAATGAGCAGTTCTTC

J gene: TRBJ1-5
D gene: TRBD1
clone size: -
V gene: TRBV5-1
CDR3 protein: CASSLGAGGSNQPQHF
CDR3 DNA: TGCGCCAGCAGCTTGGGGGCAGGGGGTTCCAATCAGCCCCAGCATTTT

J gene: TRBJ1-1
D gene: TRBD1
clone size: -
V gene: TRBV6-1
CDR3 protein: CASRQGWTEAFF
CDR3 DNA: TGTGCCAGCAGACAGGGGTGGACTGAAGCTTTCTTT

J gene: TRBJ1-1
D gene: TRBD1
clone size: -
V gene: TRBV29-1
CDR3 protein: CSGRQGQDTEAFF
CDR3 DNA: TGCAGCGGAAGACAGGGGCAAGACACTGAAGCTTTCTTT

J gene: TRBJ1-1
D gene: -
clone size: -
V gene: TRBV14
CDR3 protein: CASSHAENTEAFF
CDR3 DNA: TGTGCCAGCAGCCACGCAGAGAACACTGAAGCTTTCTTT

J gene: TRBJ2-2
D gene: -
clone size: once
V gene: TRBV5-6
CDR3 protein: CASSKIRTVGRTGELFF
CDR3 DNA: TGTGCCAGCAGCAAAATACGGACAGTGGGCCGCACCGGGGAGCTGTTTTTT

J gene: TRBJ1-2
D gene: TRBD1
clone size: once
V gene: TRBV5-1
CDR3 protein: CASSLVQGDNYGYTF
CDR3 DNA: TGCGCCAGCAGCTTGGTCCAGGGGGATAACTATGGCTACACCTTC

J gene: TRBJ2-1
D gene: TRBD1
clone size: -
V gene: TRBV5-4
CDR3 protein: CASSPKPGQGNNEQFF
CDR3 DNA: TGTGCCAGCAGCCCCAAACCGGGACAGGGGAACAATGAGCAGTTCTTC

J gene: TRBJ2-1
D gene: TRBD2
clone size: -
V gene: TRBV7-3
CDR3 protein: CASSSSGGGWNEQFF
CDR3 DNA: TGTGCCAGCAGCTCTAGCGGGGGAGGGTGGAATGAGCAGTTCTTC

J gene: TRBJ2-7
D gene: -
clone size: -
V gene: TRBV7-9
CDR3 protein: CASSSTGSSYEQYF
CDR3 DNA: TGTGCCAGCAGCTCTACAGGGAGCTCCTACGAGCAGTACTTC

J gene: TRBJ1-5
D gene: TRBD1
clone size: -
V gene: TRBV2
CDR3 protein: CASSVTGTDQPQHF
CDR3 DNA: TGTGCCAGCAGTGTGACAGGGACAGATCAGCCCCAGCATTTT

J gene: TRBJ1-2
D gene: -
clone size: once
V gene: TRBV29-1
CDR3 protein: CSVVSGEANYGYTF
CDR3 DNA: TGCAGCGTTGTGTCGGGGGAAGCTAACTATGGCTACACCTTC

J gene: TRBJ1-1
D gene: TRBD1
clone size: -
V gene: TRBV6-5
CDR3 protein: CASSRGVTEAFF
CDR3 DNA: TGTGCCAGCAGCAGGGGGGTCACTGAAGCTTTCTTT

J gene: TRBJ1-5
D gene: -
clone size: -
V gene: TRBV2
CDR3 protein: CASSVRGTPNQPQHF
CDR3 DNA: TGTGCCAGCAGTGTTCGGGGGACCCCCAATCAGCCCCAGCATTTT

J gene: TRBJ1-1
D gene: -
clone size: -
V gene: TRBV5-8
CDR3 protein: CASSPVSVNTEAFF
CDR3 DNA: TGTGCCAGCAGCCCGGTTTCGGTGAACACTGAAGCTTTCTTT

J gene: TRBJ1-4
D gene: TRBD1
clone size: -
V gene: TRBV7-2
CDR3 protein: CASSKDRGATNEKLFF
CDR3 DNA: TGTGCCAGCAGCAAGGACAGGGGTGCAACTAATGAAAAACTGTTTTTT

J gene: TRBJ1-6
D gene: TRBD1
clone size: -
V gene: TRBV19
CDR3 protein: CASRPRQGAESPLHF
CDR3 DNA: TGTGCCAGTAGACCCAGACAGGGGGCCGAATCACCCCTCCACTTT

J gene: TRBJ2-1
D gene: -
clone size: -
V gene: TRBV19
CDR3 protein: CASTLTFSSYNEQFF
CDR3 DNA: TGTGCCAGTACCCTGACTTTTAGCTCCTACAATGAGCAGTTCTTC

J gene: TRBJ2-6
D gene: TRBD1
clone size: -
V gene: TRBV11-2
CDR3 protein: CASSYRRTGNPSGANVLTF
CDR3 DNA: TGTGCCAGCAGCTACCGGCGGACAGGGAATCCGAGTGGGGCCAACGTCCTGACTTTC

J gene: TRBJ2-7
D gene: -
clone size: -
V gene: TRBV19
CDR3 protein: CASSIGYQGRTYEQYF
CDR3 DNA: TGTGCCAGTAGTATAGGATATCAGGGTAGGACCTACGAGCAGTACTTC

J gene: TRBJ1-6
D gene: -
clone size: -
V gene: TRBV7-8
CDR3 protein: CASSLASGRNSPLHF
CDR3 DNA: TGTGCCAGCAGCTTAGCATCAGGGCGGAATTCACCCCTCCACTTT

J gene: TRBJ2-1
D gene: TRBD2
clone size: -
V gene: TRBV7-7
CDR3 protein: CASSKSGGSSYNEQFF
CDR3 DNA: TGTGCTAGCAGCAAAAGCGGGGGCAGCTCCTACAATGAGCAGTTCTTC

J gene: TRBJ1-2
D gene: TRBD1
clone size: -
V gene: TRBV6-1
CDR3 protein: CASSPGTGNDGYTF
CDR3 DNA: TGTGCCAGCAGCCCCGGGACAGGGAACGACGGCTACACCTTC

J gene: TRBJ2-2
D gene: -
clone size: -
V gene: TRBV10-1
CDR3 protein: CASNGDTGELFF
CDR3 DNA: TGCGCCAGCAACGGGGACACCGGGGAGCTGTTTTTT

J gene: TRBJ2-2
D gene: TRBD2
clone size: -
V gene: TRBV9
CDR3 protein: CASSFLPGLATTGELFF
CDR3 DNA: TGTGCCAGCAGTTTTCTCCCGGGACTAGCGACCACCGGGGAGCTGTTTTTT

J gene: TRBJ2-7
D gene: -
clone size: -
V gene: TRBV4-3
CDR3 protein: CASSQGLIFPYEQYF
CDR3 DNA: TGCGCCAGCAGCCAAGGGCTGATCTTCCCCTACGAGCAGTACTTC

J gene: TRBJ2-7
D gene: TRBD1
clone size: -
V gene: TRBV11-2
CDR3 protein: CASSLERGQGNLEQYF
CDR3 DNA: TGTGCCAGCAGCTTAGAAAGGGGACAGGGGAATCTCGAGCAGTACTTC

J gene: TRBJ2-7
D gene: -
clone size: -
V gene: TRBV18
CDR3 protein: CASSLTTAYEQYF
CDR3 DNA: TGTGCCAGCTCACTCACGACAGCCTACGAGCAGTACTTC

J gene: TRBJ2-3
D gene: TRBD1
clone size: -
V gene: TRBV7-9
CDR3 protein: CASSHRDRPIHTDTQYF
CDR3 DNA: TGTGCCAGCAGCCACCGGGACAGGCCGATACACACAGATACGCAGTATTTT

J gene: TRBJ1-2
D gene: TRBD1
clone size: -
V gene: TRBV6-6
CDR3 protein: CASSRPTGGNVGGYTF
CDR3 DNA: TGTGCCAGCAGTCGGCCGACAGGGGGGAACGTGGGTGGCTACACCTTC

J gene: TRBJ2-1
D gene: TRBD1
clone size: once
V gene: TRBV19
CDR3 protein: CASSVTGTDNNEQFF
CDR3 DNA: TGTGCCAGTAGTGTCACCGGGACAGATAACAATGAGCAGTTCTTC

J gene: TRBJ2-5
D gene: TRBD1
clone size: once
V gene: TRBV7-2
CDR3 protein: CASSVTGAQETQYF
CDR3 DNA: TGTGCCAGCAGCGTGACAGGGGCCCAAGAGACCCAGTACTTC

J gene: TRBJ1-6
D gene: -
clone size: -
V gene: TRBV19
CDR3 protein: CASSQASQGRNSPLHF
CDR3 DNA: TGTGCCAGTTCTCAAGCCTCCCAGGGGAGAAATTCACCCCTCCACTTT

J gene: TRBJ2-7
D gene: -
clone size: -
V gene: TRBV14
CDR3 protein: CASSRSGHGEQYF
CDR3 DNA: TGTGCCAGCAGCCGGTCGGGTCACGGAGAGCAGTACTTC

J gene: TRBJ2-1
D gene: TRBD2
clone size: -
V gene: TRBV18
CDR3 protein: CASSPPTSGGSYNEQFF
CDR3 DNA: TGTGCCAGCTCACCACCGACTAGCGGGGGCTCCTACAATGAGCAGTTCTTC

J gene: TRBJ1-2
D gene: TRBD1
clone size: once
V gene: TRBV6-1
CDR3 protein: CASSIGQGDYGYTF
CDR3 DNA: TGTGCCAGCAGCATAGGACAGGGCGACTATGGCTACACCTTC

J gene: TRBJ2-3
D gene: TRBD1
clone size: -
V gene: TRBV7-6
CDR3 protein: CASSPRTGGSTDTQYF
CDR3 DNA: TGTGCCAGCAGCCCTCGGACAGGGGGCAGCACAGATACGCAGTATTTT

J gene: TRBJ2-2
D gene: -
clone size: -
V gene: TRBV5-4
CDR3 protein: CASSSRDPYTGELFF
CDR3 DNA: TGTGCCAGCAGCTCCCGAGATCCTTACACCGGGGAGCTGTTTTTT